This T cell receptor beta chain was recorded in a study of T cells in Graves' hyperthyroidism and ophthalmopathy. Study details: Blood was drawn when the patient was first diagnosed and still untreated.

As regards this clonotype: Its cognate antigen is unknown.

Study-level results: Model output signaled ophthalmopathy a median roughly 6.5 months ahead of onset.

Authors of the study amplified TCR beta CDR3 regions from RNA transcripts. In the first-round RT-PCR of the TCR CDR3, the HTBI primer set was used. TCRdb called the multiplex PCR reads again in MiXCR, with one record for every CDR3 protein. The table shows under 350,000 distinct CDR3 sequences, with 20% to 25% occurring only once. Diagnoses were made from clinical symptoms, serum measures (thyroxine and TRAb), thyroid ultrasound and orbital computed tomography. This sample holds PBMCs from under 11 ml fresh peripheral blood. The sample taken for sequencing was blood. This TCR derives from a man aged 40-50 years with Graves' hyperthyroidism that later progressed to Graves' ophthalmopathy.

CDR3: CASSPMRGTGANVLTF. The CDR3 region has the DNA TGTGCCAGCAGCCCAATGAGGGGAACCGGGGCCAACGTCCTGACTTTC. The genes are TRBV11-2 and TRBJ2-6; tentatively, D is TRBD1 or TRBD2 (5 bases each). Germline assignment: CDR1 SGHAT and CDR2 FQNNGV. The V and J ends lost 5 bases and 4 bases respectively, with 15 bases between them. The CDR3 has 16 residues.